These 5 T cell receptor beta chains originate from one sample sequenced in a study of breast tumors, draining lymph nodes, adjacent tissues. TCRdb re-analysed the multiplex PCR reads in MiXCR, keeping a single row per CDR3 protein. The sample consists of more than 50,000 distinct CDR3 sequences, 57% of them appearing once. The sequenced sample consisted of breast tumor tissue. These receptors were taken from a female donor with breast cancer. Some clones in this sample may be carry-over from other donors' samples.

This clonotype was seen a few times. The chain is built from TRBV29-1 and TRBJ1-1, with 9 bases lining up with TRBD1. From germline, CDR1 is SQVTM and CDR2 ANQGSEA. With V trimmed by 6 bases and J by 3 bases, 11 bases remained unmatched. The CDR3 totals 15 residues. The DNA of the CDR3 is TGCAGCGTCGCCATACCGGACAGGGGATACACTGAAGCTTTCTTT. Amino acid sequence: CSVAIPDRGYTEAFF.

V is TRBV20-1 and J is TRBJ2-1; tentative D call: TRBD2 (6 bases). CDR1 is DFQATT and CDR2 is SNEGSKA in the germline V gene (reference sequence). Trimming left V 3 bases short and J 2 bases short, with 17 bases between. This CDR3 region has 16 residues. CDR3 DNA sequence: TGCAGTGCTAGTCTTGGACGGGAGCGCCCCTACAATGAGCAGTTCTTC. As protein: CSASLGRERPYNEQFF.

The chain couples TRBV7-2 to TRBJ1-4; TRBD1 matches 7 bases. The germline gives CDR1 SGHTA, CDR2 FQGNSA. This CDR3 has 17 residues. The trim removed 2 bases at V and 4 bases at J, leaving 10 bases unmatched. CDR3 sequence reads: CASSLNGGTVLNEKLFF. CDR3 bases: TGTGCCAGCAGCTTAAACGGTGGGACAGTGCTTAATGAAAAACTGTTTTTT.

The genes are TRBV7-9 and TRBJ2-1, with TRBD2 matching 8 bases. The junction had 10 bases not matched to a gene; V was cut back by 6 bases and J by 0 bases. Looked up from germline, CDR1 is SEHNR and CDR2 is FQNEAQ (reference sequence). The CDR3 length is 17 residues. CDR3 amino acids: CASSLGGGGISYNEQFF. In DNA, the CDR3 is TGTGCCAGCAGTTTGGGGGGCGGGGGGATCTCCTACAATGAGCAGTTCTTC.

The rearrangement links TRBV20-1 to TRBJ2-7; D gene uncertain. The V gene's germline CDR1 is DFQATT and CDR2 SNEGSKA (reference sequence). V was trimmed by 2 bases and J by 6 bases, leaving 8 bases between them. The CDR3 contains 11 residues. The CDR3 spells CSARRGFEQYF. As DNA, the CDR3 is TGCAGTGCTAGACGCGGTTTCGAGCAGTACTTC.